These 18 T cell receptor beta chains were sequenced from one sample in a study of CD39 and CD103 CD8 tumor-infiltrating T cells. Here immunoSEQ multiplex PCR was the method, and the copy in TCRdb shows in-frame clones only, minus some. This table has just over 1,000 clones, under 40% appearing once. The sample taken for sequencing was CD39- CD103- CD8+ T cells sorted from the tumor. Regarding subset: CD103-CD39- double-negative CD45RA- CD8 T cells. These receptors originate from a human donor with melanoma.

In DNA, the CDR3 is TGTGCCAGCAGCGTAAGGGGAGACAGGCGCAATGAGCAGTTCTTC. It is translated as CASSVRGDRRNEQFF. The chain carries TRBV9 and TRBJ2-1, with D possibly being TRBD1 (6 bases). Trimming took off 1 base at V and 6 bases at J, with 14 bases between the two ends. The CDR3 covers 15 residues. Germline CDR1 is SGDLS and CDR2 is YYNGEE. The whole variable domain, remainder taken from reference TRBV9 and TRBJ2-1, is DSGVTQTPKHLITATGQRVTLRCSPRSGDLSVYWYQQSLDQGLQFLIQYYNGEERAKGNILERFSAQQFPDLHSELNLSSLELGDSALYFCASSVRGDRRNEQFFGPGTRLTVL.

This clone was observed a few times. The V and J genes are TRBV11-2 and TRBJ2-7; 8 bases match TRBD1. This CDR3 contains 15 residues. After removal of 4 bases from V and 7 bases from J, the junction contained 12 bases not matched to a gene. Looked up from germline, CDR1 is SGHAT and CDR2 is FQNNGV. The chain's CDR3 is CASSYSGQEAREQYF. CDR3 bases: TGTGCCAGCAGCTATTCGGGACAGGAGGCAAGGGAGCAGTACTTC.

The chain carries TRBV5-4 and TRBJ1-4; a possible D gene is TRBD1 (6 bases). The CDR3 extends over 15 amino acids. Germline CDR1 SGHNT, CDR2 YYREEE (reference sequence). V was clipped by 4 bases and J by 5 bases, with 15 bases between them. CDR3 sequence reads: CASSPPTGLNEKLFF. The CDR3 DNA reads as TGTGCCAGCAGCCCACCGACAGGCCTAAATGAAAAACTGTTTTTT.

This clone was seen more than once but under ten times. The chain uses TRBV7-8 and TRBJ1-2, with a tentative D call TRBD1 (6 bases). Trimming took 5 bases from V and 6 from J, leaving 13 bases between them. Germline V CDR1 and CDR2: SGHVS, FQNEAQ. This CDR3 has 13 residues. CDR3 sequence: CASSLGGFNGYTF. CDR3 nucleotides: TGTGCCAGCAGCCTAGGGGGGTTCAATGGCTACACCTTC.

This rearrangement joins TRBV7-3 to TRBJ2-2; 8 nucleotides line up with TRBD2. The CDR3 spans 13 residues. The V and J ends lost 5 bases and 10 bases, in that order; junction bases with no gene match: 6. Germline V lookup: CDR1 SGHTA, CDR2 FQGTGA. The CDR3 nucleotides are TGTGCCAGCAGCGAGTTCGGGGGGGAGGAGCTGTTTTTT. The encoded protein is CASSEFGGEELFF.

The rearrangement links TRBV13 to TRBJ2-3, with TRBD2 matching over 11 bases. J lost 4 bases, V lost 5 bases, and 8 bases had no gene match. From germline, CDR1 is PRHDT and CDR2 FYEKMQ (reference sequence). The CDR3 covers 16 residues. CDR3 in amino acids: CASSVVLAGGPDTQYF. In DNA form, the CDR3 reads TGTGCCAGCAGCGTAGTTCTAGCGGGAGGCCCAGATACGCAGTATTTT.

The chain recombines TRBV5-5 with TRBJ2-2; TRBD2 is a possible D gene (6 bases). This CDR3 spans 14 amino acids. V was pared by 5 bases and J by 3 bases, with 11 bases between. CDR1 is SGHKS, CDR2 YYEKEE, per germline (reference sequence). CDR3 DNA: TGTGCCAGCAGGGGGGAGCGGGACACCGGGGAGCTGTTTTTT. Its translation is CASRGERDTGELFF. The full variable domain, in which reference TRBV5-5 and TRBJ2-2 provide the parts outside the CDR3, is DAGVTQSPTHLIKTRGQQVTLRCSPISGHKSVSWYQQVLGQGPQFIFQYYEKEERGRGNFPDRFSARQFPNYSSELNVNALLLGDSALYLCASRGERDTGELFFGEGSRLTVL.

The CDR3 coding sequence is TGTGCCAGCAGTCCCTGGCCCCCGTTTGACGAGCAGTACTTC. Amino acids: CASSPWPPFDEQYF. The J gene is TRBJ2-7, the V gene TRBV27; D not resolved. Trimming stripped 5 bases from V and 5 bases from J, with 16 bases between. The CDR3 totals 14 residues. The germline V gene encodes CDR1 MNHEY and CDR2 SMNVEV (reference sequence).

By its share, this clone is large (0.1 to 1%). The rearrangement joins TRBV6-5 to TRBJ1-2; 8 bases agree with TRBD1. CDR3 size: 13 residues. Looked up from germline, CDR1 is MNHEY and CDR2 is SVGAGI. The V segment lost 5 bases and the J segment 7 bases; nucleotides outside the gene matches: 6. CDR3 coding DNA: TGTGCCAGCAGTGGACAGGGTGAAGGTGGCTACACCTTC. It yields the protein CASSGQGEGGYTF.

This sequence joins TRBV9 and TRBJ1-1; D might be TRBD1 (5 bases). Germline V gene sequence: CDR1 SGDLS, CDR2 YYNGEE. This CDR3 comprises 15 residues. V shed 4 bases and J shed 1 base, with 14 bases lying between them. The chain's CDR3 is CASSPRGNRNTEAFF. CDR3 in DNA: TGTGCCAGCAGCCCTCGGGGGAACAGGAACACTGAAGCTTTCTTT.

The chain combines TRBV5-5 with TRBJ2-2; the match to TRBD2 covers 11 bases. The CDR3 spans 16 residues. CDR1 is SGHKS and CDR2 is YYEKEE in the germline V gene (reference sequence). The V gene end was trimmed by 4 bases and the J gene end by 9 bases; junction bases not matched to a gene: 11. The CDR3 bases are TGTGCCAGCAGCCCTACTAGCGGGAGCATGGGGAGGGAGCTGTTTTTT. Translation gives CASSPTSGSMGRELFF.

V usage is TRBV7-9 and J usage is TRBJ2-1, with 8 bases identical to TRBD2. The CDR3 is 17 amino acids. Germline loops: CDR1 SEHNR, CDR2 FQNEAQ (reference sequence). V lost 3 bases, J lost 9 bases, and 16 bases stayed unmatched. Written as DNA, the CDR3 is TGTGCCAGCAGCTTTGCCAGGCGGGTAGCGGGGATGGGTGAGCAGTTCTTC. Protein: CASSFARRVAGMGEQFF. The complete variable domain, with remaining parts taken from reference TRBV7-9 and TRBJ2-1, reads DTGVSQNPRHKITKRGQNVTFRCDPISEHNRLYWYRQTLGQGPEFLTYFQNEAQLEKSRLLSDRFSAERPKGSFSTLEIQRTEQGDSAMYLCASSFARRVAGMGEQFFGPGTRLTVL.

The table lists this clone with a few counts. The chain couples TRBV7-6 to TRBJ1-4, with TRBD1 as a possible D gene (6 bases). The CDR3 extends over 15 amino acids. Deletions cut 5 bases from V and 5 bases from J, with 15 bases between. Germline V gives CDR1 SGHVS, CDR2 FNYEAQ. The CDR3 DNA is TGTGCCAGCAGCCCACCGACAGGCCTAAATGAAAAACTGTTTTTT. Translation gives CASSPPTGLNEKLFF.

The table lists this clone with a few counts. The genes are TRBV15 and TRBJ2-7, with D perhaps matching TRBD2 (5 bases). V lost 0 bases and J 0 bases, leaving 12 bases between the germline ends. CDR1 is LNHNV, CDR2 YYDKDF, per germline (reference sequence). The CDR3 is made up of 16 amino acids. This CDR3 is CATSREWTASSYEQYF. The CDR3 DNA reads TGTGCCACCAGCAGAGAATGGACTGCATCCTCCTACGAGCAGTACTTC.

The chain is built from TRBV7-2 and TRBJ2-3; D might be TRBD2 (5 bases). CDR1 and CDR2 (germline): SGHTA, FQGNSA. V was pared by 1 base and J by 4 bases, with 9 bases between. There are 14 residues in the CDR3. The CDR3 DNA reads as TGTGCCAGCAGCTTAGAGGAGGTTGCAGATACGCAGTATTTT. Its translation: CASSLEEVADTQYF.

A note on this clone: One end of the junction varies from germline; a read error may be responsible. The chain links TRBV7-9 to TRBJ2-5, with D possibly TRBD2 on 5 matching bases. CDR1 is SEHNR, CDR2 FQNEAQ, per germline (reference sequence). The CDR3 consists of 14 residues. CDR3 DNA: TGTGCCAACAGCTTACAGCAGTCGGGGGAGACCCAGTACTTC. As protein: CANSLQQSGETQYF.

This clone is termed large. The rearrangement uses TRBV5-5 and TRBJ1-1; D is perhaps TRBD1 (5 bases). Germline CDR1 is SGHKS and CDR2 is YYEKEE (reference sequence). V was cut by 1 base and J by 0 bases, with 7 bases left in between. CDR3 length: 14 residues. The CDR3 DNA sequence: TGTGCCAGCAGCTTGAGGGGAGTGAACACTGAAGCTTTCTTT. Translating it yields CASSLRGVNTEAFF.

By proportion, this clone is medium-sized (0.01 to 0.1%). The chain combines TRBV7-9 with TRBJ2-7; D may be TRBD1 (6 bases). Germline V lookup: CDR1 SEHNR, CDR2 FQNEAQ (reference sequence). The V end lost 5 bases, the J end lost 9 bases, and 17 bases lay between the germline ends. This CDR3 comprises 13 residues. For the CDR3, the DNA is TGTGCCAGCAGCCCGGCTACAGGGAATAGGCAGTACTTC. It codes for CASSPATGNRQYF.